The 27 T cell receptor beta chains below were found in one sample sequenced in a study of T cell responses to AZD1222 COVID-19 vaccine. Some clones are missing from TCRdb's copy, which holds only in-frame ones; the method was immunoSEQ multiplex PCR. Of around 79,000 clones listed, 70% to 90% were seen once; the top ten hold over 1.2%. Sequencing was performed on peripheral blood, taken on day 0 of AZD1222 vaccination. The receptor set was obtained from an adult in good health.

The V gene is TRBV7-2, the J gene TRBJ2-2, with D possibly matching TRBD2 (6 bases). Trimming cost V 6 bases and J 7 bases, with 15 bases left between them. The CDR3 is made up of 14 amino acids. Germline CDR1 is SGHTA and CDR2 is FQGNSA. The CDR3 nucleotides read TGTGCCAGCAGACCCGGGGGAAGTGACGGGGAGCTGTTTTTT. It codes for CASRPGGSDGELFF.

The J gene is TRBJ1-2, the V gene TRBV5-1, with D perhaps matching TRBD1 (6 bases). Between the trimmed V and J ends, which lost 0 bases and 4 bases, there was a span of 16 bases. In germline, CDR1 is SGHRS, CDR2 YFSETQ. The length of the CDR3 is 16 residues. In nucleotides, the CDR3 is TGCGCCAGCAGCTTGGAGGTAGGACAGAACATCTATGGCTACACCTTC. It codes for CASSLEVGQNIYGYTF.

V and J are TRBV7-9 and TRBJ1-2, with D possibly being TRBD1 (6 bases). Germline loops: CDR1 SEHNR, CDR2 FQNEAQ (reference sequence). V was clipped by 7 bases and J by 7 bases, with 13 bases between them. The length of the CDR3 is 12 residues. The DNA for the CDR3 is TGTGCCAGCACCGACCTGGGGGCTGGCTACACCTTC. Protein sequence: CASTDLGAGYTF.

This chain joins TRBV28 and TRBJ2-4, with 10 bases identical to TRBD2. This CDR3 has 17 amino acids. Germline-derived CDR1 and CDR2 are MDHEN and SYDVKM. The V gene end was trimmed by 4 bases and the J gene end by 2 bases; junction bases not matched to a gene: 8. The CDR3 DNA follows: TGTGCCAGCAGTTCCCCCGGACTAGCGGAACCCAAAAACATTCAGTACTTC. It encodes CASSSPGLAEPKNIQYF. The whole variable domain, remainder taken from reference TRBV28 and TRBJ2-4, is DVKVTQSSRYLVKRTGEKVFLECVQDMDHENMFWYRQDPGLGLRLIYFSYDVKMKEKGDIPEGYSVSREKKERFSLILESASTNQTSMYLCASSSPGLAEPKNIQYFGAGTRLSVL.

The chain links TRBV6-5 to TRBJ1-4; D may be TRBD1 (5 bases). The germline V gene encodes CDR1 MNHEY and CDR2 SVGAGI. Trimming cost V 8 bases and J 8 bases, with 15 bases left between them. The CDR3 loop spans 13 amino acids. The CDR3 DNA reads TGTGCCAGCTTGCGCGGGGAGGGGGAAAAACTGTTTTTT. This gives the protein CASLRGEGEKLFF.

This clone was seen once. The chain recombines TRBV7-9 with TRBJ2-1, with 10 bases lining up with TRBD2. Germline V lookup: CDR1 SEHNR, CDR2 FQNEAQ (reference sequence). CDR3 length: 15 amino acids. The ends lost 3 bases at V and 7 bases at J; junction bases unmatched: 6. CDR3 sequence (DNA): TGTGCCAGCAGCTTGGCTAGCGGGAGCAGTAATGAGCAGTTCTTC. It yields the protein CASSLASGSSNEQFF. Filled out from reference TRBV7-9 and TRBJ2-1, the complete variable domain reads DTGVSQNPRHKITKRGQNVTFRCDPISEHNRLYWYRQTLGQGPEFLTYFQNEAQLEKSRLLSDRFSAERPKGSFSTLEIQRTEQGDSAMYLCASSLASGSSNEQFFGPGTRLTVL.

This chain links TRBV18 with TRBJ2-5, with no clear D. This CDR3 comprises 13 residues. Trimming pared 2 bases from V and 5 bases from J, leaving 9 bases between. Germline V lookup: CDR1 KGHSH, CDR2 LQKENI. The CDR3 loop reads CASSPGHQETQYF. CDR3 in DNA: TGTGCCAGCTCACCAGGCCATCAGGAGACCCAGTACTTC.

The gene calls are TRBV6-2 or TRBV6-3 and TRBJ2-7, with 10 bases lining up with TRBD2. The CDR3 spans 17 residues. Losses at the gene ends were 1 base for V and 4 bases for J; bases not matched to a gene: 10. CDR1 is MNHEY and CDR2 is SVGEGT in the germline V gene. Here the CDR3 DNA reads TGTGCCAGCAGTTACTGGGGTTCTAGCGGGAGTCTATACGAGCAGTACTTC. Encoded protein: CASSYWGSSGSLYEQYF.

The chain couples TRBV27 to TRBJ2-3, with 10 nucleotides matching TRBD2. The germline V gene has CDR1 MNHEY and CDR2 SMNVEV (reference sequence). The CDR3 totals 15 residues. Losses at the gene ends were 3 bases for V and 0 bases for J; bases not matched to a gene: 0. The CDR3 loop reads CASSFSGRSTDTQYF. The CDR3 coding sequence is TGTGCCAGCAGTTTTAGCGGGAGGAGCACAGATACGCAGTATTTT.

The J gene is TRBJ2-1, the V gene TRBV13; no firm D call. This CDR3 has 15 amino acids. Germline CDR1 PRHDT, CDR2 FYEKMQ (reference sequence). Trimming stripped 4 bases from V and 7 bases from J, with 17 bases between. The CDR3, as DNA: TGTGCCAGCAGCTCCCGGTTGACGGCGACAAATGAGCAGTTCTTC. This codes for CASSSRLTATNEQFF.

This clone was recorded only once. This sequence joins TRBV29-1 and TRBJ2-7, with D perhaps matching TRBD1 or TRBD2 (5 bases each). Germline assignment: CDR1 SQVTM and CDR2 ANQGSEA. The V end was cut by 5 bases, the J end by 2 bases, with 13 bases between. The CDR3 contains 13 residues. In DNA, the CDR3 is TGCAGCGTTAACCGGGACGGAACCTACGAGCAGTACTTC. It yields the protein CSVNRDGTYEQYF.

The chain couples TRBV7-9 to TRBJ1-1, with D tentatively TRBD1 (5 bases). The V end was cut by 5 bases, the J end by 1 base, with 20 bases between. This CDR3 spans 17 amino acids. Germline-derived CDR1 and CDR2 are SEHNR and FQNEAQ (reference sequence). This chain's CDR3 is CASSPFDNLGENTEAFF. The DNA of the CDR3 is TGTGCCAGCAGCCCCTTCGACAACCTGGGGGAGAACACTGAAGCTTTCTTT.

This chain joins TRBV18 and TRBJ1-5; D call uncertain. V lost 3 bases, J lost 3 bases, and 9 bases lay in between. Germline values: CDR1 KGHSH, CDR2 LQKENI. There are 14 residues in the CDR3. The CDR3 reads CASSPNRNNQPQHF. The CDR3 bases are TGTGCCAGCTCACCTAATAGGAACAATCAGCCCCAGCATTTT.

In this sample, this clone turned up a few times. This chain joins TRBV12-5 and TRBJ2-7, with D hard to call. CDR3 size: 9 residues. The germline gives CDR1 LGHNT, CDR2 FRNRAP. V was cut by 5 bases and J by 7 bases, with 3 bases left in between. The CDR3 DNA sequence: TGTGCTAGTGGTCCAGAGCAGTACTTC. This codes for CASGPEQYF.

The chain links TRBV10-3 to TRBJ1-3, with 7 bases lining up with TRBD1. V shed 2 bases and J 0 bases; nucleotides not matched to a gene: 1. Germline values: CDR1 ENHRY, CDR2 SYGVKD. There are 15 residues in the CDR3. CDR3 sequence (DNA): TGTGCCATCAGTGAGACAGGGGCCTCTGGAAACACCATATATTTT. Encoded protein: CAISETGASGNTIYF.

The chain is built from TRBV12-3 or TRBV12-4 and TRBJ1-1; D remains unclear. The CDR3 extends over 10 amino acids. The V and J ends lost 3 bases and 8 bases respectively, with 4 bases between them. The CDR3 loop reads CASSFGEAFF. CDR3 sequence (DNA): TGTGCCAGCAGTTTCGGAGAAGCTTTCTTT.

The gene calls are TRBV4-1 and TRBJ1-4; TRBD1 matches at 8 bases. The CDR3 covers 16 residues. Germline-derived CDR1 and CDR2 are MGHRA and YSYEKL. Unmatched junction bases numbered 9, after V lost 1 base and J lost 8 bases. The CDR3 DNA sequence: TGCGCCAGCAGCCAAGTAGAGACAGGGGTGATGGAAAAACTGTTTTTT. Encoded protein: CASSQVETGVMEKLFF.

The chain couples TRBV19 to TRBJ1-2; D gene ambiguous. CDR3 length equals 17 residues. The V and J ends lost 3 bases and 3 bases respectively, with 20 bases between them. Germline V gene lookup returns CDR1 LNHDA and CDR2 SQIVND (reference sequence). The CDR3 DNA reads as TGTGCCAGTAGTATGCTTCCGGGATCAGAGAAATACTATGGCTACACCTTC. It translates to CASSMLPGSEKYYGYTF. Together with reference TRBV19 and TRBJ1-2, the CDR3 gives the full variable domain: DGGITQSPKYLFRKEGQNVTLSCEQNLNHDAMYWYRQDPGQGLRLIYYSQIVNDFQKGDIAEGYSVSREKKESFPLTVTSAQKNPTAFYLCASSMLPGSEKYYGYTFGSGTRLTVV.

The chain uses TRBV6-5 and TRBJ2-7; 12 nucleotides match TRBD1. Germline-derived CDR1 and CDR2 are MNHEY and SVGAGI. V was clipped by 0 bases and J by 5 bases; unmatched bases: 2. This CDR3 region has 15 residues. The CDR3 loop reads CASSYSGTGGNEQYF. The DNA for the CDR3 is TGTGCCAGCAGTTACTCCGGGACAGGGGGCAACGAGCAGTACTTC.

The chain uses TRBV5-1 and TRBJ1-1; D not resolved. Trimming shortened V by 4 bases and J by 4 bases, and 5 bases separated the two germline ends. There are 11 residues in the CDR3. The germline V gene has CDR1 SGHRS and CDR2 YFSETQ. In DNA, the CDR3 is TGCGCCAGCAGCGAGGCCACTGAAGCTTTCTTT. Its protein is CASSEATEAFF.

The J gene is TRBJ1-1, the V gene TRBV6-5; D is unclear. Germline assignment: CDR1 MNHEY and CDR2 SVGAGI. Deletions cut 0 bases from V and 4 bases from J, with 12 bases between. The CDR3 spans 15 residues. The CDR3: CASSYSRSGGTEAFF. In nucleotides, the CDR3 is TGTGCCAGCAGTTACTCGAGGTCAGGAGGCACTGAAGCTTTCTTT.

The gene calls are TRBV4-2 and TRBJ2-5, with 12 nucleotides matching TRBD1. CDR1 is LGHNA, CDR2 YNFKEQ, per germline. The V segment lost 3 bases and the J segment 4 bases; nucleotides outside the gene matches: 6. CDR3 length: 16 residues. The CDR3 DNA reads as TGTGCCAGCAGCCAGGGGGGACAGGGGGCAGGAGAGACCCAGTACTTC. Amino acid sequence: CASSQGGQGAGETQYF.

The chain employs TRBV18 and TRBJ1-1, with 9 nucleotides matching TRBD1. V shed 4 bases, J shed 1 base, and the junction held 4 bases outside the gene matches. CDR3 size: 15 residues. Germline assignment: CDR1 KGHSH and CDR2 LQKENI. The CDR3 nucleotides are TGTGCCAGCTCACGAGGACAGGGGTGGAACACTGAAGCTTTCTTT. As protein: CASSRGQGWNTEAFF.

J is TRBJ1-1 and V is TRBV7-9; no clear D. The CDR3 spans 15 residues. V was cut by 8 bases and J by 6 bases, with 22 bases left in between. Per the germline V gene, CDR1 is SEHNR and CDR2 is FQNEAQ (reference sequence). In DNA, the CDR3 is TGTGCCAGCGGCACGGTGGACGGGAGAGGGTCTGAAGCTTTCTTT. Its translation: CASGTVDGRGSEAFF.

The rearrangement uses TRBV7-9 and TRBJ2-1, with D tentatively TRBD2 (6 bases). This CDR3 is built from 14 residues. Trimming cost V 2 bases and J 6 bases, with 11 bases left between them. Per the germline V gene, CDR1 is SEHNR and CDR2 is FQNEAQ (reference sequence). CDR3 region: CASSLSGTSNEQFF. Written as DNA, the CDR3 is TGTGCCAGCAGCTTATCCGGGACTTCCAATGAGCAGTTCTTC.

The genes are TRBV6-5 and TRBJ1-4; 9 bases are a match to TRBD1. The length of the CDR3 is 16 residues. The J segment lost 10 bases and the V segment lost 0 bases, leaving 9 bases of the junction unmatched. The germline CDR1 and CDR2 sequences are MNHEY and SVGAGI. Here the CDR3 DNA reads TGTGCCAGCAGTTACTCGAGAACAGGGGGCATTGTAAAACTGTTTTTT. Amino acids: CASSYSRTGGIVKLFF.

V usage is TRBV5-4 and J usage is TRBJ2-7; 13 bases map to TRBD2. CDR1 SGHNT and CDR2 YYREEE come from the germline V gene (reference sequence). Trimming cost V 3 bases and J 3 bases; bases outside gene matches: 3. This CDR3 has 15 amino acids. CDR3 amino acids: CASSSGLAGLYEQYF. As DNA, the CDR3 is TGTGCCAGCAGCTCGGGACTAGCGGGACTCTACGAGCAGTACTTC.